This T cell receptor beta chain was found in a study of T cell responses to AZD1222 COVID-19 vaccine (dated by TCRdb to the early 2020s). Background on the whole study: AZD1222 recipients whose second dose came at about 4 weeks and those whose second dose came at about 12 weeks were combined into one group, since spike-specific TCR depth and breadth did not differ between the two schedules. A total of 233 trial participants underwent TCR sequencing, of whom 207 received two doses of AZD1222 and some 25 received two doses of the MenACWY control vaccine. Trial participants were enrolled into age subgroups of 18-55, 56-69 and 70-plus years, which contained 148, 28 and 57 TCR-sequenced participants, respectively.

Notes on this clone: Its specific antigen is unknown. No clone much larger than this one lies a single base away; base qualities are absent.

This specimen's time point label, per the study, means: baseline before first vaccination. The vaccinee samples were drawn from two UK trials, COV001 and COV002, one of which was a single-blind randomized controlled phase 2/3 trial testing AZD1222 (ChAdOx1 nCoV-19) in healthy adults. For TCRbeta chain sequencing, PBMC samples were collected from trial participants at day 0 and at day 28 after the second dose. The CDR3 regions of human TCRbeta chains were analyzed by immunosequencing. The paper's data handling went like this. Repertoire TCRs were matched against a reference library of SARS-CoV-2-specific TCRs generated with the MIRA antigen-specificity platform. Breadth was defined as the fraction of unique TCRs that were SARS-CoV-2-associated. Depth was defined as the fraction of total T cells that were SARS-CoV-2-associated. Using the MIRA data, every spike-specific TCR was mapped to the spike region that the TCR reacted to and assigned to either a CD4 or a CD8 class. Log10-transformed breadth and depth values were compared by one-way ANOVA with Sidak's multiple comparisons tests. TCRdb carries this immuneACCESS record with in-frame sequences only. Its versions omit some clonotypes, under half of them owing to an unresolved V gene in the studies checked, with the rest unexplained. V and J calls and clone size follow that table, whereas D and trimming were derived from the DNA. The sample includes some 150,000 clones, with more than 85% observed a single time. Of the sample, around 1.6% falls within the top ten clones.

Trimming removed 4 bases from V and 5 bases from J, leaving 14 bases between the germline ends. From cysteine to phenylalanine, the CDR3 is 14 amino acids long. Only CDR3 DNA is held: 42 bases, read in frame from base 1. The germline V gene specifies MNHEY as CDR1 and SVGAGI as CDR2. General study outcomes and caveats: Conclusions about previously exposed vaccinees were limited because only a handful of AZD1222 recipients were SARS-CoV-2 seropositive at baseline. Most participants were white British and females outnumbered males, and the authors suggested that clonal diversity may have been underestimated. After two AZD1222 doses, spike-specific TCR breadth and depth were significantly higher than at day 0 and than in MenACWY recipients. No day 14 peak-response samples were available, so repertoires were characterized only after the peak T cell response. The vaccine-associated CD4 TCRs covered the entire spike protein, and the dominant responses fell in regions 160-218 and 743-854. In the small 56-69-year group, the increase in depth fell short of significance, most likely because of low power. Epitopes outside the regions mutated in the B.1.351 and B.1.1.7 variants were reportedly recognized by nearly half of the unique spike-specific TCRs.

The chain was built from TRBV6-5 and TRBJ2-5, with the D gene uncertain. Sequencing used peripheral blood, obtained on day 0 of AZD1222 vaccination. This receptor was obtained from an adult in good health. The DNA reads as follows: TGTGCCAGCAGTTCCTACTCTATGGGGGAGACCCAGTACTTC. Its amino acids are CASSSYSMGETQYF.